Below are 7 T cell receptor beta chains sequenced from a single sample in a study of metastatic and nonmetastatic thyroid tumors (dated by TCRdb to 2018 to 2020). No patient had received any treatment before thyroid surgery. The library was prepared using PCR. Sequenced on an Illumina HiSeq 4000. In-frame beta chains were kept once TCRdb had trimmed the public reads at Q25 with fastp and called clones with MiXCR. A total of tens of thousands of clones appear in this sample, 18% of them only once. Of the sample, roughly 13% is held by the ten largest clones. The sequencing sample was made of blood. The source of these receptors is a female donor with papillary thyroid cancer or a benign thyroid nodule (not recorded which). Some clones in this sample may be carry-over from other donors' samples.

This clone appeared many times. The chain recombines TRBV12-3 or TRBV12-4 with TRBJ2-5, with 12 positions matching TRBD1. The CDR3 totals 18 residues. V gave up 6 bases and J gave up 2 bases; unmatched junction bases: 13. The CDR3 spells CASSQPGQGAPGQETQYF. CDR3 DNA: TGTGCCAGCAGCCAGCCGGGACAGGGGGCCCCGGGGCAAGAGACCCAGTACTTC.

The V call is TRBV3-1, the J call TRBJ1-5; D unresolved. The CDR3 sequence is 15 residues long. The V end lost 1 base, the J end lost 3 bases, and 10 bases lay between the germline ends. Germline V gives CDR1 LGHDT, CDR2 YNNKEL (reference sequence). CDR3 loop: CASSQGGSHNQPQHF. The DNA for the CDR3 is TGTGCCAGCAGCCAAGGAGGAAGCCACAATCAGCCCCAGCATTTT.

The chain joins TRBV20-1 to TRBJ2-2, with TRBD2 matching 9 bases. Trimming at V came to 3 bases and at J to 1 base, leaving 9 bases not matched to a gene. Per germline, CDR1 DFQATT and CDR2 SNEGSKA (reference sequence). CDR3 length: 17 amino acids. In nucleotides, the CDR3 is TGCAGTGCTAGGGCCCAGCTAGCGGGGATGAACACCGGGGAGCTGTTTTTT. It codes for CSARAQLAGMNTGELFF.

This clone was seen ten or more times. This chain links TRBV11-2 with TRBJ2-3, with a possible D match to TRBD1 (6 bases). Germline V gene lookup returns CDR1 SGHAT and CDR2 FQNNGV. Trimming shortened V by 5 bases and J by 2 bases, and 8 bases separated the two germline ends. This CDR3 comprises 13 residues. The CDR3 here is CASSRTVTDTQYF. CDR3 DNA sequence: TGTGCCAGCAGCAGGACAGTCACAGATACGCAGTATTTT.

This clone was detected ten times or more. Here the CDR3 DNA reads TGTGCCAGCAGTTCCATAGGACTAGCGGGACAGCCCGGGGAGCTGTTTTTT. Protein product: CASSSIGLAGQPGELFF. The rearrangement joins TRBV28 to TRBJ2-2, with 12 nucleotides matching TRBD2. From germline, CDR1 is MDHEN and CDR2 SYDVKM. V shed 4 bases, J shed 6 bases, and the junction held 9 bases outside the gene matches. CDR3 length equals 17 residues.

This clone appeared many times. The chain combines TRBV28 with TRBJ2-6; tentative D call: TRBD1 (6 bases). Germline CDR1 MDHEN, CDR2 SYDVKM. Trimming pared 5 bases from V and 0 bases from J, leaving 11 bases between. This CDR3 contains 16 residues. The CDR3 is CASSRTVFSGANVLTF. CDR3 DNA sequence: TGTGCCAGCAGTAGGACAGTCTTCTCTGGGGCCAACGTCCTGACTTTC. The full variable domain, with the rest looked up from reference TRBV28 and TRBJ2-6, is DVKVTQSSRYLVKRTGEKVFLECVQDMDHENMFWYRQDPGLGLRLIYFSYDVKMKEKGDIPEGYSVSREKKERFSLILESASTNQTSMYLCASSRTVFSGANVLTFGAGSRLTVL.

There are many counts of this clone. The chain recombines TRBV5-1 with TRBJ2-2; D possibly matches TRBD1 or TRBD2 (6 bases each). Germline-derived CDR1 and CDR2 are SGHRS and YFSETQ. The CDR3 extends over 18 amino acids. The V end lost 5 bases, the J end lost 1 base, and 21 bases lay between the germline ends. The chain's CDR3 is CASRQGNSGELNTGELFF. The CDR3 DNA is TGCGCCAGCAGACAGGGAAATAGCGGAGAACTGAACACCGGGGAGCTGTTTTTT.